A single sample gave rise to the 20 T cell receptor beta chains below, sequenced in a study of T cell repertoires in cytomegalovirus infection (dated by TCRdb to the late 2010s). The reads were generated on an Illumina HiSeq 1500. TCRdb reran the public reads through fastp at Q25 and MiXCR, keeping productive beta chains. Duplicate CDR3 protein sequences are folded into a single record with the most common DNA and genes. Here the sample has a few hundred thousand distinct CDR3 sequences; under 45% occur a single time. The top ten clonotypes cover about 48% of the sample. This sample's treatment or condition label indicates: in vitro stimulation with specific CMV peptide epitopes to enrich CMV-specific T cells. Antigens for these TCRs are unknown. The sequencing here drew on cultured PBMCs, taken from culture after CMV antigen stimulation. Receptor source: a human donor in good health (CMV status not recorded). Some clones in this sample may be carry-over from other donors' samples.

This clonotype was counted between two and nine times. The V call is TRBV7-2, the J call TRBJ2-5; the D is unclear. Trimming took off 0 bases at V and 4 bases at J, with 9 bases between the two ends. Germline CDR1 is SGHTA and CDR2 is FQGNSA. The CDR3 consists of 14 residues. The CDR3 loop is CASSLAGFGETQYF. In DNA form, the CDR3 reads TGTGCCAGCAGCTTAGCGGGATTTGGAGAGACCCAGTACTTC. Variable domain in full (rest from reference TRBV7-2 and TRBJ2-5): GAGVSQSPSNKVTEKGKDVELRCDPISGHTALYWYRQSLGQGLEFLIYFQGNSAPDKSGLPSDRFSAERTGGSVSTLTIQRTQQEDSAVYLCASSLAGFGETQYFGPGTRLLVL.

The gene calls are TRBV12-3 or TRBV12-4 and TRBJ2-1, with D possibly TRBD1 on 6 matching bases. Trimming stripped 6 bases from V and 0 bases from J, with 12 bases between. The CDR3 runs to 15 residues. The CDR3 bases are TGTGCCAGCAGAAGCAGGGGATCCTCCTACAATGAGCAGTTCTTC. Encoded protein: CASRSRGSSYNEQFF.

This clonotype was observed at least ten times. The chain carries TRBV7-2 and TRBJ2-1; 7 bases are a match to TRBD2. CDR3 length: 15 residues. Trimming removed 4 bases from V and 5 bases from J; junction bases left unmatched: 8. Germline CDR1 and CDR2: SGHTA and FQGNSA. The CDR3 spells CASSYRVAGHNEQFF. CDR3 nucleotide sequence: TGTGCCAGCAGCTATCGGGTAGCGGGTCACAATGAGCAGTTCTTC.

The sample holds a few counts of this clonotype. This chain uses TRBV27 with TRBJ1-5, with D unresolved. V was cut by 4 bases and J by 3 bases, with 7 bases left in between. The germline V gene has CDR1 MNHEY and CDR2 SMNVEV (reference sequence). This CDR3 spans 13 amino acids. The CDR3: CASSSFVNQPQHF. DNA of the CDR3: TGTGCCAGCAGTTCCTTCGTCAATCAGCCCCAGCATTTT.

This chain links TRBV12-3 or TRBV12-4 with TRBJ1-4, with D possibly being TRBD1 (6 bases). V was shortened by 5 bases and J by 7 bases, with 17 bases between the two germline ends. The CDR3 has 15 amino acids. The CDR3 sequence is CASSLRWGPGEKLFF. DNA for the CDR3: TGTGCCAGCAGTCTCCGATGGGGGCCCGGTGAAAAACTGTTTTTT.

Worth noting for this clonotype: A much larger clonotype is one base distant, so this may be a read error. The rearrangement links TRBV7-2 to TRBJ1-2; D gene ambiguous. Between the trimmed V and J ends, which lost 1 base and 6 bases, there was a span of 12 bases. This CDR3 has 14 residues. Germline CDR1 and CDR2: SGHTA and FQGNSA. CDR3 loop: CASSLERENNGYTF. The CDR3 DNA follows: TGTGCCAGCAGCTTAGAGAGGGAGAACAATGGCTACACCTTC.

In DNA, the CDR3 is TGTGCCAGCAGCCCCGCGGCCTATGGCTACACCTTC. This encodes CASSPAAYGYTF. The rearrangement joins TRBV7-2 to TRBJ1-2; no definite D call. This CDR3 is built from 12 residues. The germline V gene has CDR1 SGHTA and CDR2 FQGNSA. V was clipped by 5 bases and J by 4 bases, with 8 bases between them. The full variable domain, completed using reference TRBV7-2 and TRBJ1-2, is GAGVSQSPSNKVTEKGKDVELRCDPISGHTALYWYRQSLGQGLEFLIYFQGNSAPDKSGLPSDRFSAERTGGSVSTLTIQRTQQEDSAVYLCASSPAAYGYTFGSGTRLTVV.

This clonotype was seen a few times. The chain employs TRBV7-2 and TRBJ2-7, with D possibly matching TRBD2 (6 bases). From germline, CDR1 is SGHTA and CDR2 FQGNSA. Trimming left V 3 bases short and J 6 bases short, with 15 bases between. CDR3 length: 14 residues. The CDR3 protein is CASSFAGFDSEQYF. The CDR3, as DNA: TGTGCCAGCAGCTTCGCGGGATTCGATTCCGAGCAGTACTTC.

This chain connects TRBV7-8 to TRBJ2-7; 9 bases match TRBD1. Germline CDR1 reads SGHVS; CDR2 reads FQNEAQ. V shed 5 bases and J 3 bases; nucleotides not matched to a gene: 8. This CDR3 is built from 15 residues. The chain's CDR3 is CASSPGTGNVYEQYF. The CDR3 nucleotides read TGTGCCAGCAGCCCCGGGACAGGGAATGTCTACGAGCAGTACTTC.

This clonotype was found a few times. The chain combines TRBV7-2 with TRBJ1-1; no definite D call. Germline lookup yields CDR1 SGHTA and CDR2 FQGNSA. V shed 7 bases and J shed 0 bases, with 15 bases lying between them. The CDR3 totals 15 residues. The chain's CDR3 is CASNTRGGVNTEAFF. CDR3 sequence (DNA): TGTGCCAGCAACACCCGGGGTGGAGTGAACACTGAAGCTTTCTTT.

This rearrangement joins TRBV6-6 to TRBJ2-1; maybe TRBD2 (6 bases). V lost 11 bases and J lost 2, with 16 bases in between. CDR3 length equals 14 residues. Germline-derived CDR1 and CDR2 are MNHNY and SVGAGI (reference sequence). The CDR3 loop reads CAAQNPSAYNEQFF. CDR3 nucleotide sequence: TGTGCCGCCCAAAACCCTAGCGCCTACAATGAGCAGTTCTTC.

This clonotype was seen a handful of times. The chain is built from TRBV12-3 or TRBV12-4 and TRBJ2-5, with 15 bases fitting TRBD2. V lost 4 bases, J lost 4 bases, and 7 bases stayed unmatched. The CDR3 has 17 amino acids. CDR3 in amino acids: CASSSGTSGRPGETQYF. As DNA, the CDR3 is TGTGCCAGCAGTTCCGGGACTAGCGGGAGGCCAGGAGAGACCCAGTACTTC.

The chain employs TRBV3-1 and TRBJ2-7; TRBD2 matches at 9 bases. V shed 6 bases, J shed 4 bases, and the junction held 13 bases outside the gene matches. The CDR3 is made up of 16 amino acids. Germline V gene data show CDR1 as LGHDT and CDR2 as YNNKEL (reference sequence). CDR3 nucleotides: TGTGCCAGCAGAAGTACCAAGCGGGGGGACGATTACGAGCAGTACTTC. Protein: CASRSTKRGDDYEQYF.

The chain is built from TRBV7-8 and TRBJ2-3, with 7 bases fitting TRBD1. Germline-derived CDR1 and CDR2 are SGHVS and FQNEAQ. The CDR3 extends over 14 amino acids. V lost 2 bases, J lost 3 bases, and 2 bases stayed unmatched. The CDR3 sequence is CASSLPRGTDTQYF. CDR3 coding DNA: TGTGCCAGCAGCTTACCCAGGGGGACAGATACGCAGTATTTT.

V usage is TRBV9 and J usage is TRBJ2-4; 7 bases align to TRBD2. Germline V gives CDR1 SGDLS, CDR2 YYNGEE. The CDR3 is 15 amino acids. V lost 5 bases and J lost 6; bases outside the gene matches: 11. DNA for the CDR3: TGTGCCAGCAGTCAAATAGGGGAGGGAACAAACATTCAGTACTTC. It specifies CASSQIGEGTNIQYF.

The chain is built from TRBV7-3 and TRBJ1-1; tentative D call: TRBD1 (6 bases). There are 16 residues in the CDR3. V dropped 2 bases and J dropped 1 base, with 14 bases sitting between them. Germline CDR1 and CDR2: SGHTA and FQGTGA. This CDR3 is CASSLGFGGRNTEAFF. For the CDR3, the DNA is TGTGCCAGCAGCTTAGGCTTTGGGGGCCGGAACACTGAAGCTTTCTTT. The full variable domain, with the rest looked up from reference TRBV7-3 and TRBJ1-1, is GAGVSQTPSNKVTEKGKYVELRCDPISGHTALYWYRQSLGQGPEFLIYFQGTGAADDSGLPNDRFFAVRPEGSVSTLKIQRTERGDSAVYLCASSLGFGGRNTEAFFGQGTRLTVV.

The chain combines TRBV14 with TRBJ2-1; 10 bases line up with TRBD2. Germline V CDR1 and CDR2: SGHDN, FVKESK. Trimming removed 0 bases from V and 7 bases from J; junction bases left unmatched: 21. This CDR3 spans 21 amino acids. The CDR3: CASSQDPILAGDLSGGNEQFF. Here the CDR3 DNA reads TGTGCCAGCAGCCAAGATCCAATCCTAGCGGGAGATCTTAGTGGTGGAAATGAGCAGTTCTTC.

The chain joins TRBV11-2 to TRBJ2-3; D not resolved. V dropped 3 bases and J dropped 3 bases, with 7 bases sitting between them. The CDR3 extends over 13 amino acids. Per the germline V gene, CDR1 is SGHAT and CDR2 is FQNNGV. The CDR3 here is CASSFQMTDTQYF. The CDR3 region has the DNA TGTGCCAGCAGCTTCCAGATGACAGATACGCAGTATTTT.

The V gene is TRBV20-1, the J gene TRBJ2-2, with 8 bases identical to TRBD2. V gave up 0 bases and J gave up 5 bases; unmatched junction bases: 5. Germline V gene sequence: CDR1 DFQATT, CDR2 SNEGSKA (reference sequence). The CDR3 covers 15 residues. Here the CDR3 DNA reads TGCAGTGCTAGAGACCAACTAGCGGCTACCGGGGAGCTGTTTTTT. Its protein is CSARDQLAATGELFF.

The chain's CDR3 is CSARDPIMQASNQPQHF. Written as DNA, the CDR3 is TGCAGTGCTAGAGACCCAATAATGCAGGCCAGCAATCAGCCCCAGCATTTT. The chain is built from TRBV20-1 and TRBJ1-5; D is unclear. This CDR3 is 17 amino acids long. Germline loops: CDR1 DFQATT, CDR2 SNEGSKA (reference sequence). V lost 0 bases to trimming and J lost 1 base, with 16 bases between them.